This T cell receptor (beta chain) came from a study of T cell responses to AZD1222 COVID-19 vaccine. Clones were sequenced by immunoSEQ multiplex PCR, and TCRdb holds only the in-frame ones, with some missing. The sample contains roughly 77,000 clones, approximately 90% of which appear only once. Points on this clone: Its cognate antigen is unknown.

The CDR3 spans 14 residues. V lost 7 bases and J 7 bases, leaving 20 bases between the germline ends. Per germline, CDR1 KGHSH and CDR2 LQKENI. Study results and caveats: Clonal diversity was possibly underestimated, and white British individuals and females predominated among donors.

The clonotype comes from an adult who received the AZD1222 COVID-19 vaccine. This specimen consisted of peripheral blood, obtained 28 days after the second AZD1222 dose. This chain uses TRBV18 with TRBJ2-7; D not resolved. The CDR3: CASLSVQDAGEQYF. In DNA, the CDR3 is TGTGCCAGCTTGAGTGTTCAGGACGCCGGGGAGCAGTACTTC.